This TCR beta chain was sequenced in a study of blood T cell repertoires in COVID-19. Study context: Samples of COVID-19 (acute and convalescent) were obtained from the United States, Italy and Spain. The cDNA or gDNA used as material had been derived from T cells, B-cell-depleted T cells, or PBMCs.

Trimming took 4 bases from V and 8 from J, leaving 17 bases between them. Germline V gene lookup returns CDR1 LGHDT and CDR2 YNNKEL (reference sequence). The CDR3 spans 14 residues. The repertoire was sequenced with immunoSEQ multiplex PCR; TCRdb's copy has only in-frame clones and lacks some. The repertoire has roughly 200,000 clones, about 76% of them found once; the top ten carry around 5.4%. The sequence was collected from a middle-aged woman with COVID-19, enrolled during active disease. This chain links TRBV3-1 (or the pseudogene TRBV3-2) with TRBJ1-2; possibly TRBD1 for D (6 bases). The sample taken for sequencing was peripheral blood. The DNA of the CDR3 is TGTGCCAGCAGCCTGAGGTCAGGGGAAGGCGGCTACACCTTC. This codes for CASSLRSGEGGYTF.